This TCR beta chain emerged from a study of a mutant IDH1 vaccine in newly diagnosed glioma. Background on the study: Vaccines began 4-6 weeks after radiotherapy alone, or with temozolomide cycles.

Time point given: week 47, end of study. The investigators gave 300 ug of mutant IDH1 20-mer peptide in each vaccine dose, together with topical imiquimod. Sequenced by immunoSEQ multiplex PCR; TCRdb stores in-frame clones only, minus some. The data contain about 54,000 clones, roughly four fifths of them singletons. Notes on the study in general: Pseudoprogression apparently lacked any relation to changes in top peripheral T cell clonotypes.

CDR3 length equals 14 residues. CDR1 and CDR2 from the germline V gene are MGHRA and YSYEKL. Trimming shortened V by 3 bases and J by 7 bases, and 12 bases separated the two germline ends. Concerning this clone itself: Its specificity is unknown.

The V call is TRBV4-1, the J call TRBJ1-4, with D tentatively TRBD1 (5 bases). This TCR came from a woman in her fifties or sixties with glioma. The sample consisted of PBMCs, taken from a glioma patient whose treatment included an IDH1 peptide vaccine. The CDR3 sequence is CASSQGGFREKLFF. The CDR3 coding sequence is TGCGCCAGCAGCCAGGGGGGATTTCGTGAAAAACTGTTTTTT.